This entry describes one T cell receptor beta chain. The CDR3 extends over 16 amino acids. Trimming cost V 4 bases and J 4 bases; bases outside gene matches: 9. The germline V gene has CDR1 SGHNT and CDR2 YYREEE (reference sequence). This record comes from a study of blood T cell repertoires in COVID-19. About the research overall: Spain, Italy and the United States supplied samples that represented acute and convalescent COVID-19. Sample material is recorded as cDNA or gDNA derived from T cells, B-cell-depleted T cells, or PBMCs.

As handled by the study authors: Counts of nucleated cells, estimated from reference gene primer amplification, were obtained. Only in-frame clones appear in the TCRdb table, and some are missing; sequencing was by immunoSEQ multiplex PCR. That table furnishes V, J and clone size, whereas the DNA furnished D and trimming. The repertoire includes roughly 130,000 clones, 86% of them detected once, and about 4.7% sits in the top ten. Sequenced input: peripheral blood. V is TRBV5-4 and J is TRBJ1-2; 11 nucleotides match TRBD1. The receptor was isolated from a man aged 40-49 years with acute or convalescent COVID-19. CDR3 amino acids: CASSTRDRGVGYGYTF. CDR3 sequence (DNA): TGTGCCAGCAGCACCCGGGACAGGGGGGTTGGCTATGGCTACACCTTC.